The following is a T cell receptor (beta chain) sequence with its context. Its specificity is not known. This CDR3 is built from 15 residues. After removal of 0 bases from V and 9 bases from J, the junction contained 9 bases not matched to a gene. Germline V gene sequence: CDR1 SGDLS, CDR2 YYNGEE. As for treatment: oral pan-JAK inhibitor, 5-10 mg twice daily. The data originate from a study of CD8+ T cells in alopecia areata. The overall study: Each day, treated patients took oral tofacitinib twice, at 5 to 10 mg per dose.

It was cDNA, reverse transcribed from extracted RNA, that served as the sequencing template. Method: immunoSEQ multiplex PCR; TCRdb's copy keeps in-frame clones and lacks some. This sample yields 150,000 to 200,000 clones, of which less than 70% are seen a single time; under 1.5% belongs to the top ten. Study observations and caveats: Relative to normal scalp, lesional scalp, especially alopecia totalis/universalis, showed higher clonality. Uncertain still, given a single nonresponder, is whether baseline CD8+ expansion links to response.

The sample in question was CD4+ T cells sorted from blood, obtained around week 50, from a patient treated with tofacitinib. The TCR originated in a human donor with alopecia areata. The V and J genes are TRBV9 and TRBJ2-1; TRBD2 agrees at 7 bases. The CDR3 protein is CASSVEWGGSGEQFF. CDR3 sequence (DNA): TGTGCCAGCAGCGTAGAGTGGGGGGGATCAGGTGAGCAGTTCTTC.